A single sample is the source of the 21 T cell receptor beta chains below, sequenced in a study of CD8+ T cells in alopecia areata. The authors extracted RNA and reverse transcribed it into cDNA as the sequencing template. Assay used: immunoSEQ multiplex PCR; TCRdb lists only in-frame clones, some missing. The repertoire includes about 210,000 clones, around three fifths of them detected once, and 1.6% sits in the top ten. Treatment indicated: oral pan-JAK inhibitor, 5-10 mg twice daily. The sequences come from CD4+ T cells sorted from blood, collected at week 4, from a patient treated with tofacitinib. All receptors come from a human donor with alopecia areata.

CDR3 amino acids: CNPVVGLYGYTF. The DNA of the CDR3 is TGCAACCCGGTAGTAGGGTTATATGGCTACACCTTC. The V call is TRBV29-1, the J call TRBJ1-2; D is undetermined. Germline V gene data show CDR1 as SQVTM and CDR2 as ANQGSEA. The CDR3 is 12 residues long.

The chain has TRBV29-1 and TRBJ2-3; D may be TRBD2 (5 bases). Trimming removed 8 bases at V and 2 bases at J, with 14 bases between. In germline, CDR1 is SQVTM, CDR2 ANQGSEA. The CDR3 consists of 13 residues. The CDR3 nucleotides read TGCAGCCTCAGAGGGCAGTTCACAGATACGCAGTATTTT. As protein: CSLRGQFTDTQYF.

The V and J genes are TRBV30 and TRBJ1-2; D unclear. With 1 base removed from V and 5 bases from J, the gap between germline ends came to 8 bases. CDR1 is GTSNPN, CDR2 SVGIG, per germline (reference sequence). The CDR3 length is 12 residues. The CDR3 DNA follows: TGTGCCTGGAGTGGGAGGGAGTATGGCTACACCTTC. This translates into CAWSGREYGYTF.

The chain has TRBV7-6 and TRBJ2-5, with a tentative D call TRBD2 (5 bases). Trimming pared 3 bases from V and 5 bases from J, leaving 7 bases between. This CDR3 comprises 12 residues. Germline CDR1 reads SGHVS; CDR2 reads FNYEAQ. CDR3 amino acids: CASSLVAETQYF. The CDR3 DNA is TGTGCCAGCAGCTTGGTAGCGGAGACCCAGTACTTC.

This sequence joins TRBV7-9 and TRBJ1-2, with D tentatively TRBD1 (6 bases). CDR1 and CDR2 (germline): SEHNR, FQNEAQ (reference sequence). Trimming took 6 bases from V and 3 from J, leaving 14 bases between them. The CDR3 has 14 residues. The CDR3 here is CASSRQAQDYGYTF. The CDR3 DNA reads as TGTGCCAGCAGTCGACAGGCGCAGGACTATGGCTACACCTTC.

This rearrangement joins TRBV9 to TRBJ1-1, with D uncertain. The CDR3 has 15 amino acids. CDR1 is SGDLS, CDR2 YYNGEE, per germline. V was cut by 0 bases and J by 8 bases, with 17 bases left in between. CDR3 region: CASSVEVGPTMEAFF. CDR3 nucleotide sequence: TGTGCCAGCAGCGTAGAGGTTGGACCGACTATGGAAGCTTTCTTT.

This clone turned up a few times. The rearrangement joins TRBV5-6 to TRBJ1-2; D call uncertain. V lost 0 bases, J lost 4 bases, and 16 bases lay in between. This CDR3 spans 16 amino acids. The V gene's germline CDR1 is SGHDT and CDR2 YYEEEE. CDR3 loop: CASSLGPDSRTYGYTF. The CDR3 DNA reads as TGTGCCAGCAGCTTGGGCCCTGATTCGAGGACCTATGGCTACACCTTC.

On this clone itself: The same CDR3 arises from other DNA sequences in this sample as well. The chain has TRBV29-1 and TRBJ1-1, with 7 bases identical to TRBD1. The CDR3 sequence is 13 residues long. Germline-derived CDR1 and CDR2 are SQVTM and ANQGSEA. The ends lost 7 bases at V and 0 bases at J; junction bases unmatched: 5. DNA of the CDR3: TGCAGCGCCCACAGGGGCATGAACACTGAAGCTTTCTTT. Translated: CSAHRGMNTEAFF.

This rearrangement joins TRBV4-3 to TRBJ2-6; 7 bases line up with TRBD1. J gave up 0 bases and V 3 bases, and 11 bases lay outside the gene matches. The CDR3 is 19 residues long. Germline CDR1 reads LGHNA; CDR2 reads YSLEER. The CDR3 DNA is TGCGCCAGCAGCCAGGAATGGGACAGACGAAGCTCTGGGGCCAACGTCCTGACTTTC. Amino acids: CASSQEWDRRSSGANVLTF.

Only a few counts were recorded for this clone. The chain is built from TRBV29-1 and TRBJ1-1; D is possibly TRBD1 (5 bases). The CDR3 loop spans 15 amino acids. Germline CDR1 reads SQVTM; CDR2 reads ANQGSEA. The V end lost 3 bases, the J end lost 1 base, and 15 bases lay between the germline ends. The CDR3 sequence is CSVETTGTGNTEAFF. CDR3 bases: TGCAGCGTTGAGACAACCGGGACGGGGAACACTGAAGCTTTCTTT.

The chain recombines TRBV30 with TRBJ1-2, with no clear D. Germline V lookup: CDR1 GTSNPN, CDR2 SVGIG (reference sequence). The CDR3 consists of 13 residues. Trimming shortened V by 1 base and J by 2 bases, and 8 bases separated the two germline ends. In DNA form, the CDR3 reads TGTGCCTGGAGTGGGGGAATAAACTATGGCTACACCTTC. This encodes CAWSGGINYGYTF.

The CDR3 region is CASSSNTLAGTTDTQYF. The CDR3 DNA reads TGTGCCAGCAGCTCGAACACCCTAGCGGGTACCACAGATACGCAGTATTTT. The chain has TRBV5-6 and TRBJ2-3, with 8 bases fitting TRBD2. Germline assignment: CDR1 SGHDT and CDR2 YYEEEE. V lost 3 bases and J lost 2; bases outside the gene matches: 11. The CDR3 is made up of 17 amino acids.

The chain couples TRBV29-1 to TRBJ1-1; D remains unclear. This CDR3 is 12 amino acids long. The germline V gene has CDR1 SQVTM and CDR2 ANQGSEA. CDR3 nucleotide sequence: TGCAGTGGGAGGCAGATTAACACTGAAGCTTTCTTT. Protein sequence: CSGRQINTEAFF. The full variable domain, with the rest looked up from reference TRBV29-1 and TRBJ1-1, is SAVISQKPSRDICQRGTSLTIQCQVDSQVTMMFWYRQQPGQSLTLIATANQGSEATYESGFVIDKFPISRPNLTFSTLTVSNMSPEDSSIYLCSGRQINTEAFFGQGTRLTVV.

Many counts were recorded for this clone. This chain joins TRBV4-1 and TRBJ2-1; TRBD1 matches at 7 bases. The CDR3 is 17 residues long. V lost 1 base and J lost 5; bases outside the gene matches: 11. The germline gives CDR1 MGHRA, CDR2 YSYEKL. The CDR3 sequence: CASSQGPQGVVNNEQFF. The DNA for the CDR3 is TGCGCCAGCAGCCAAGGACCTCAGGGGGTAGTTAACAATGAGCAGTTCTTC.

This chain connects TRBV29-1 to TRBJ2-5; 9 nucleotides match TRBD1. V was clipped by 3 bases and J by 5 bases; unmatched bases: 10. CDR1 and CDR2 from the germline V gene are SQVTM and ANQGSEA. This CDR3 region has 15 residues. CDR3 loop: CSVEHGTGFGETQYF. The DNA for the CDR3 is TGCAGCGTTGAGCACGGGACAGGGTTCGGGGAGACCCAGTACTTC. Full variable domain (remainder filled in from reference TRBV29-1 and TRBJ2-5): SAVISQKPSRDICQRGTSLTIQCQVDSQVTMMFWYRQQPGQSLTLIATANQGSEATYESGFVIDKFPISRPNLTFSTLTVSNMSPEDSSIYLCSVEHGTGFGETQYFGPGTRLLVL.

Here the CDR3 DNA reads TGTGCCAGCAGCCCCCCCGGACCGACTGGTGAGCAGTTCTTC. Its translation: CASSPPGPTGEQFF. The chain carries TRBV7-9 and TRBJ2-1, with unresolved D. The germline V gene encodes CDR1 SEHNR and CDR2 FQNEAQ (reference sequence). With 5 bases removed from V and 9 bases from J, the gap between germline ends came to 17 bases. There are 14 residues in the CDR3.

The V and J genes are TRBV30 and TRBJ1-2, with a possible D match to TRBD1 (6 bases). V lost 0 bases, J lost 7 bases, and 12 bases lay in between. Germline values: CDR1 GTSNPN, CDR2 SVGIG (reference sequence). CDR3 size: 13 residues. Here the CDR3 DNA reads TGTGCCTGGAGTGTACTACAGGGTTTTGGCTACACCTTC. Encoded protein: CAWSVLQGFGYTF.

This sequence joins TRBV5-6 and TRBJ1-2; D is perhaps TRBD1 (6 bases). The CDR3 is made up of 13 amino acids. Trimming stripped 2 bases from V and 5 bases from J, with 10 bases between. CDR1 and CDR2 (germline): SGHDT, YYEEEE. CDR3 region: CASSFGQPYGYTF. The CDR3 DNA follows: TGTGCCAGCAGCTTCGGACAGCCATATGGCTACACCTTC. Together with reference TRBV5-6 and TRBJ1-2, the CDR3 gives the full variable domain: DAGVTQSPTHLIKTRGQQVTLRCSPKSGHDTVSWYQQALGQGPQFIFQYYEEEERQRGNFPDRFSGHQFPNYSSELNVNALLLGDSALYLCASSFGQPYGYTFGSGTRLTVV.

The CDR3 DNA reads as TGTGCCAGCAGCTACCAACAGGGAGAGACCCAGTACTTC. Encoded protein: CASSYQQGETQYF. The J gene is TRBJ2-5, the V gene TRBV2, with D possibly being TRBD1 (6 bases). Germline CDR1 and CDR2: SNHLY and FYNNEI. Trimming took 6 bases from V and 4 from J, leaving 12 bases between them. This CDR3 contains 13 residues.

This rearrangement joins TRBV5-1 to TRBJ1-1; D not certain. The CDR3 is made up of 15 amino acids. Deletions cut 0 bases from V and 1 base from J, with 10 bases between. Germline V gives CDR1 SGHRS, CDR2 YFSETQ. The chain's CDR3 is CASSLERVRNTEAFF. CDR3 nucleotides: TGCGCCAGCAGCTTGGAGCGGGTCCGGAACACTGAAGCTTTCTTT.

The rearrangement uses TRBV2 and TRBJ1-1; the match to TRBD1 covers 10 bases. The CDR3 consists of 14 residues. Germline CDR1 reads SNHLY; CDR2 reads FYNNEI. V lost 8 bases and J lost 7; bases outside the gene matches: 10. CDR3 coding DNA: TGTGCCAGCCATATGACAGGGGGCGCGAATGAAGCTTTCTTT. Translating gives CASHMTGGANEAFF.